The subject of this entry is one T cell receptor (beta chain). Study processing details: The assay estimated nucleated cells by amplifying reference gene primers. Measured with immunoSEQ multiplex PCR; TCRdb has only the in-frame clones, and not every one. Clone size and the V and J calls come from that table; the DNA yielded D and trimming. Of approximately 200,000 clones listed, 88% are singletons. Trimming cost V 3 bases and J 0 bases, with 8 bases left between them. Germline CDR1 is SNHLY and CDR2 is FYNNEI. The length of the CDR3 is 15 residues. These data belong to a study of blood T cell repertoires in COVID-19.

The specimen sequenced was peripheral blood. The receptor's source is a man aged 18 to 29 with active or convalescent COVID-19. The chain is built from TRBV2 and TRBJ1-4; tentative D call: TRBD1 (5 bases). The CDR3 bases are TGTGCCAGCAGTGAGCCGACAGCAACTAATGAAAAACTGTTTTTT. This sequence encodes CASSEPTATNEKLFF.